This T cell receptor (beta chain) was observed in a study of T cell changes during pregnancy in multiple sclerosis. The V and J ends lost 7 bases and 7 bases respectively, with 13 bases between them. CDR1 and CDR2 from the germline V gene are MDHEN and SYDVKM. The CDR3 contains 12 residues. Generated by immunoSEQ multiplex PCR, the TCRdb table keeps only in-frame clones and is missing some. This table holds around 92,000 clones, roughly 92% found once. The source was peripheral blood, collected after pregnancy. The TCR was taken from a female donor with multiple sclerosis, enrolled in a pregnancy study. The chain carries TRBV28 and TRBJ1-2; possible D gene TRBD1, 5 bases. Here the CDR3 reads CASTTGVLGYTF. DNA of the CDR3: TGTGCCAGCACCACGGGGGTGCTTGGCTACACCTTC.